This TCR beta chain was sequenced in a study of shared clonotypes between healthy human individuals. This CDR3 region has 15 residues. The germline gives CDR1 SGHVS, CDR2 FNYEAQ. Trimming took off 3 bases at V and 0 bases at J, with 10 bases between the two ends. On this clone itself: Its antigen remains unknown.

The data were produced by immunoSEQ multiplex PCR, yet TCRdb's version contains in-frame clones alone and is incomplete. The sample includes over a million clones, around 95% of them seen just once. Study-level findings and limits: Compared with memory subsets, naive subsets generally had larger estimated richness. Sorted-subset sequencing was shown by rarefaction to be incomplete despite large depth.

Donors were healthy HIV-negative adults without recent acute infections or vaccinations. The source of this sequence is a man younger than 45 in good health. Sample: naive CD4+ T cells sorted from blood. Indicated subset: CD45RA+ positively selected. The chain joins TRBV7-6 to TRBJ2-3; no definite D call. The chain's CDR3 is CASSFGTASTDTQYF. In DNA, the CDR3 is TGTGCCAGCAGCTTCGGTACGGCTAGCACAGATACGCAGTATTTT.